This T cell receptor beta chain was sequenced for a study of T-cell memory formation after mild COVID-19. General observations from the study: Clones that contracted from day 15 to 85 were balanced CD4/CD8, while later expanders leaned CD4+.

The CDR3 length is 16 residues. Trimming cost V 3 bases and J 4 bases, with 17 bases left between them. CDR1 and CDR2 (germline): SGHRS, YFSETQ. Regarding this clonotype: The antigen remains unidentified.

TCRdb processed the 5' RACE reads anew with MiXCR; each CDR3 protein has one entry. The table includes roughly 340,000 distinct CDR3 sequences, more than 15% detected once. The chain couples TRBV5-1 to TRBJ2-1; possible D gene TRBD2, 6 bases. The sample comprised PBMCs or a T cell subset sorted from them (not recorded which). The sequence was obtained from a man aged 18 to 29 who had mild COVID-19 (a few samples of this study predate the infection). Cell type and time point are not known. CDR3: CASSSLSAGGYNEQFF. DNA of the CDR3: TGCGCCAGCAGCTCCCTTAGCGCTGGGGGGTACAATGAGCAGTTCTTC. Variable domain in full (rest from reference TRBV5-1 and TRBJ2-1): KAGVTQTPRYLIKTRGQQVTLSCSPISGHRSVSWYQQTPGQGLQFLFEYFSETQRNKGNFPGRFSGRQFSNSRSEMNVSTLELGDSALYLCASSSLSAGGYNEQFFGPGTRLTVL.